The 30 T cell receptor beta chains given below trace back to one sample, sequenced in a study of blood T cells in healthy people across ages. With a J-beta primer mix and a sample-barcoded 5' primer, a second PCR ran about 7 to 12 cycles. TCRdb used MiXCR to reprocess the 5' RACE reads, holding one entry per CDR3 protein. The table shows 700,000 or so distinct CDR3 sequences, with 20% to 25% occurring only once. Sequenced material: blood. The receptors originated from a man between 70 and 80 years old in good health.

This clonotype was picked up a small number of times. The V gene is TRBV6-6, the J gene TRBJ2-1, with 9 positions matching TRBD2. Per germline, CDR1 MNHNY and CDR2 SVGAGI (reference sequence). There are 16 residues in the CDR3. Losses at the gene ends were 5 bases for V and 5 bases for J; bases not matched to a gene: 10. The CDR3 DNA is TGTGCCAGCAGTCCCATGGGACTAGCTACCCACAATGAGCAGTTCTTC. Protein: CASSPMGLATHNEQFF.

This clonotype has a count of ten or more. This chain uses TRBV11-2 with TRBJ2-3; D is possibly TRBD2 (5 bases). The CDR3 runs 14 residues. Trimming took 1 base from V and 5 from J, leaving 10 bases between them. The germline V gene encodes CDR1 SGHAT and CDR2 FQNNGV. The CDR3 region has the DNA TGTGCCAGCAGCTTAGTCGGAGGAGGAGATACGCAGTATTTT. It yields the protein CASSLVGGGDTQYF.

The rearrangement links TRBV19 to TRBJ1-2; 8 bases match TRBD1. Germline loops: CDR1 LNHDA, CDR2 SQIVND (reference sequence). The CDR3 length is 13 residues. J gave up 6 bases and V 6 bases, and 6 bases lay outside the gene matches. The CDR3 nucleotides are TGTGCCAGTAGGATCACAGGGGGGCATGGCTACACCTTC. As protein: CASRITGGHGYTF.

This clonotype was found many times. The chain recombines TRBV6-5 with TRBJ1-2, with TRBD1 matching over 7 bases. V gave up 6 bases and J gave up 4 bases; unmatched junction bases: 5. Per the germline V gene, CDR1 is MNHEY and CDR2 is SVGAGI. The CDR3 runs to 13 residues. CDR3 region: CASRETGSYGYTF. In DNA, the CDR3 is TGTGCCAGCAGAGAGACAGGGTCCTATGGCTACACCTTC.

In its sample, this clonotype was seen a few times. This chain connects TRBV20-1 to TRBJ2-3; 12 bases line up with TRBD2. From germline, CDR1 is DFQATT and CDR2 SNEGSKA (reference sequence). There are 15 residues in the CDR3. The ends lost 4 bases at V and 4 bases at J; junction bases unmatched: 6. The CDR3 region is CSATLAGGQPDTQYF. As DNA, the CDR3 is TGCAGTGCTACACTAGCGGGAGGTCAGCCAGATACGCAGTATTTT.

This chain links TRBV20-1 with TRBJ1-2; D is ambiguous. V was pared by 3 bases and J by 4 bases, with 9 bases between. Germline loops: CDR1 DFQATT, CDR2 SNEGSKA (reference sequence). The CDR3 runs to 12 residues. The CDR3 region is CSARGFGYGYTF. The CDR3 nucleotides are TGCAGTGCTAGGGGGTTTGGCTATGGCTACACCTTC.

The J gene is TRBJ1-1, the V gene TRBV24-1; possible D gene TRBD1, 5 bases. Germline V gene sequence: CDR1 KGHDR, CDR2 SFDVKD. The CDR3 totals 13 residues. V was shortened by 5 bases and J by 5 bases, with 11 bases between the two germline ends. CDR3 nucleotide sequence: TGTGCCACCAGTGGGGGGGGAGGGACTGAAGCTTTCTTT. This translates into CATSGGGGTEAFF.

This clonotype was detected many times. V gene TRBV5-1 combines with J gene TRBJ2-7, with D possibly TRBD2 on 5 matching bases. Germline V gene lookup returns CDR1 SGHRS and CDR2 YFSETQ. Deletions cut 2 bases from V and 3 bases from J, with 6 bases between. The CDR3 runs 12 residues. As DNA, the CDR3 is TGCGCCAGCAGCTTTGAGGGCTACGAGCAGTACTTC. It is translated as CASSFEGYEQYF.

This clonotype has more than one count but fewer than ten. The chain uses TRBV10-3 and TRBJ2-7, with 7 positions matching TRBD1. Germline CDR1 and CDR2: ENHRY and SYGVKD. V shed 10 bases and J 3 bases; nucleotides not matched to a gene: 9. This CDR3 is 13 amino acids long. Written as DNA, the CDR3 is TGTGCCACGGGGACAGCATCCGACTACGAGCAGTACTTC. Its translation: CATGTASDYEQYF.

V is TRBV29-1 and J is TRBJ2-1; 10 positions match TRBD1. The CDR3 sequence is 12 residues long. Germline lookup yields CDR1 SQVTM and CDR2 ANQGSEA. V shed 4 bases, J shed 9 bases, and the junction held 3 bases outside the gene matches. The CDR3 DNA follows: TGCAGCGTTGGCAGGACAGGGGGTGAGCAGTTCTTC. As protein: CSVGRTGGEQFF.

The rearrangement links TRBV4-2 to TRBJ2-2; D is undetermined. V was trimmed by 1 base and J by 7 bases, leaving 13 bases between them. Germline V gene sequence: CDR1 LGHNA, CDR2 YNFKEQ. CDR3 length equals 15 residues. The CDR3 region is CASSQAHTLGGELFF. CDR3 nucleotide sequence: TGTGCCAGCAGCCAAGCACATACCCTCGGCGGGGAGCTGTTTTTT.

This clonotype has only a few counts. This chain links TRBV28 with TRBJ2-7; perhaps TRBD2 as D (5 bases). Germline V gene lookup returns CDR1 MDHEN and CDR2 SYDVKM. Trimming took off 7 bases at V and 0 bases at J, with 16 bases between the two ends. This CDR3 comprises 15 residues. CDR3 sequence (DNA): TGTGCCAGCAACCGGGGATTTACCGCCTCCTACGAGCAGTACTTC. Protein: CASNRGFTASYEQYF.

The gene calls are TRBV19 and TRBJ1-5; TRBD1 is a possible D gene (6 bases). The V gene lost 7 bases and the J gene lost 0 bases, with 13 bases spanning the gap. CDR3 length: 15 amino acids. Germline CDR1 is LNHDA and CDR2 is SQIVND (reference sequence). CDR3 sequence reads: CASIGTFHSNQPQHF. The CDR3 region has the DNA TGTGCCAGTATCGGGACATTTCATAGCAATCAGCCCCAGCATTTT.

This clonotype occurred many times. CDR3 sequence reads: CASSYSVAWTGENTEQFF. The CDR3 bases are TGTGCCAGCAGTTACTCCGTCGCGTGGACAGGGGAAAACACTGAGCAGTTCTTC. This chain joins TRBV6-2 or TRBV6-3 and TRBJ2-5; TRBD1 agrees at 9 bases. The J call may be faulty, since TRBJ2-1 better matches the DNA end. Germline values: CDR1 MNHEY, CDR2 SVGEGT. This CDR3 is 18 amino acids long.

A few counts support this clonotype. At one boundary the junction diverges from the germline segment, which might be a read error. This chain links TRBV5-1 with TRBJ1-6; no reliable D call. The CDR3 length is 15 residues. The germline gives CDR1 SGHRS, CDR2 YFSETQ. This chain's CDR3 is CTSWEGRSYNSPLHF. CDR3 nucleotide sequence: TGCACCAGCTGGGAAGGGAGGTCCTATAATTCACCCCTCCACTTT.

This clonotype was detected a few times. The chain links TRBV12-3 or TRBV12-4 to TRBJ2-3, with a tentative D call TRBD2 (6 bases). The CDR3 is 16 residues long. Trimming shortened V by 6 bases and J by 7 bases, and 23 bases separated the two germline ends. CDR3: CASRASPSASVHTQYF. CDR3 bases: TGTGCCAGCAGGGCGTCCCCTAGCGCATCCGTCCATACGCAGTATTTT.

V and J are TRBV11-3 and TRBJ2-2; TRBD1 agrees at 9 bases. There are 15 residues in the CDR3. The V gene end was trimmed by 5 bases and the J gene end by 4 bases; junction bases not matched to a gene: 5. Per the germline V gene, CDR1 is SGHNT and CDR2 is YENEEA. CDR3 nucleotide sequence: TGTGCCAGCAGCCCGGGACAGGGTACCACCGGGGAGCTGTTTTTT. This gives the protein CASSPGQGTTGELFF.

The rearrangement joins TRBV4-2 to TRBJ2-5, with 7 bases matching TRBD2. J gave up 1 base and V 2 bases, and 7 bases lay outside the gene matches. The CDR3 length is 16 residues. From germline, CDR1 is LGHNA and CDR2 YNFKEQ. Here the CDR3 DNA reads TGTGCCAGCAGCCAAAATGTAGCGGGCCGCCAAGAGACCCAGTACTTC. This sequence encodes CASSQNVAGRQETQYF.

This chain links TRBV12-3 or TRBV12-4 with TRBJ2-3; D could derive from TRBD1 or TRBD2 (5 bases each). This CDR3 contains 16 residues. Trimming pared 7 bases from V and 5 bases from J, leaving 22 bases between. The CDR3 is CASTHPGHPRGDTQYF. DNA for the CDR3: TGTGCCAGCACTCACCCAGGGCACCCACGGGGAGATACGCAGTATTTT.

The rearrangement uses TRBV29-1 and TRBJ2-2; 8 bases are shared with TRBD2. Losses at the gene ends were 7 bases for V and 4 bases for J; bases not matched to a gene: 8. CDR3 length equals 14 residues. Per the germline V gene, CDR1 is SQVTM and CDR2 is ANQGSEA. The CDR3 sequence: CSGREGGATGELFF. The CDR3 nucleotides are TGCAGCGGACGGGAGGGGGGTGCCACCGGGGAGCTGTTTTTT.

This clonotype was found a few times. The genes are TRBV14 and TRBJ1-2; tentatively, D is TRBD1 (6 bases). Germline V gene data show CDR1 as SGHDN and CDR2 as FVKESK. This CDR3 has 15 residues. V shed 1 base and J shed 8 bases, with 17 bases lying between them. The CDR3 loop reads CASSQGQASNRGYTF. CDR3 DNA: TGTGCCAGCAGCCAAGGACAGGCGTCTAATAGGGGCTACACCTTC. The entire variable domain, with the rest obtained from reference TRBV14 and TRBJ1-2, is as follows: EAGVTQFPSHSVIEKGQTVTLRCDPISGHDNLYWYRRVMGKEIKFLLHFVKESKQDESGMPNNRFLAERTGGTYSTLKVQPAELEDSGVYFCASSQGQASNRGYTFGSGTRLTVV.

This clonotype came up a few times. This sequence joins TRBV20-1 and TRBJ2-3; 9 bases are shared with TRBD2. The germline V gene encodes CDR1 DFQATT and CDR2 SNEGSKA (reference sequence). V lost 5 bases and J lost 5; bases outside the gene matches: 5. The CDR3 sequence is 13 residues long. The CDR3 DNA sequence: TGCAGTGCTCTAGCGGGGCGGGGAGATACGCAGTATTTT. Protein product: CSALAGRGDTQYF.

In this sample, this clonotype turned up once. V and J are TRBV5-1 and TRBJ2-2; D may be TRBD2 (6 bases). Trimming stripped 4 bases from V and 6 bases from J, with 19 bases between. The germline gives CDR1 SGHRS, CDR2 YFSETQ. The CDR3 loop spans 16 amino acids. This CDR3 reads CASSLRPRGEAGELFF. The CDR3 region has the DNA TGCGCCAGCAGCCTACGCCCGAGAGGGGAGGCCGGGGAGCTGTTTTTT.

This clonotype was seen a single time. The J gene is TRBJ1-5, the V gene TRBV5-1, with TRBD1 matching 8 bases. J gave up 2 bases and V 0 bases, and 7 bases lay outside the gene matches. CDR1 is SGHRS, CDR2 YFSETQ, per germline. The CDR3 consists of 17 residues. The CDR3 spells CASSLAPSGGGNQPQHF. CDR3 DNA sequence: TGCGCCAGCAGCTTGGCCCCGTCAGGGGGCGGCAATCAGCCCCAGCATTTT.

This clonotype was found a few times. J is TRBJ1-2 and V is TRBV7-2; possibly TRBD1 for D (6 bases). CDR1 SGHTA and CDR2 FQGNSA come from the germline V gene. This CDR3 spans 13 amino acids. The V end was cut by 3 bases, the J end by 8 bases, with 13 bases between. CDR3 amino acids: CASSFNRVYGYTF. CDR3 nucleotide sequence: TGTGCCAGCAGCTTCAACAGGGTATACGGCTACACCTTC.

This clonotype was seen a few times. The chain links TRBV15 to TRBJ1-2; the D gene is possibly TRBD1 (6 bases). The CDR3 is 15 residues long. Trimming stripped 1 base from V and 6 bases from J, with 15 bases between. From germline, CDR1 is LNHNV and CDR2 YYDKDF (reference sequence). CDR3 residues: CATSRGTGTNHGYTF. Here the CDR3 DNA reads TGTGCCACCAGCAGAGGTACAGGGACCAACCATGGCTACACCTTC. The full variable domain, with the rest looked up from reference TRBV15 and TRBJ1-2, is DAMVIQNPRYQVTQFGKPVTLSCSQTLNHNVMYWYQQKSSQAPKLLFHYYDKDFNNEADTPDNFQSRRPNTSFCFLDIRSPGLGDTAMYLCATSRGTGTNHGYTFGSGTRLTVV.

The rearrangement links TRBV2 to TRBJ1-1; no firm D call. CDR3 length: 13 residues. The germline V gene encodes CDR1 SNHLY and CDR2 FYNNEI. V was clipped by 8 bases and J by 2 bases, with 12 bases between them. CDR3 nucleotides: TGTGCCAGCCCCCAGAGGGCTAACACTGAAGCTTTCTTT. Its translation is CASPQRANTEAFF.

This clonotype showed up just a few times. CDR3 DNA sequence: TGCGCCAGCAGCTTGGTAGGGCCCTCCTACAATGAGCAGTTCTTC. This translates into CASSLVGPSYNEQFF. The chain recombines TRBV5-1 with TRBJ2-1; the D is unclear. The V gene lost 0 bases and the J gene lost 0 bases, with 7 bases spanning the gap. This CDR3 is built from 15 residues. Germline CDR1 SGHRS, CDR2 YFSETQ.

The J gene is TRBJ2-3, the V gene TRBV14; TRBD2 is a possible D gene (5 bases). In germline, CDR1 is SGHDN, CDR2 FVKESK. The length of the CDR3 is 15 residues. Between the trimmed V and J ends, which lost 2 bases and 2 bases, there was a span of 11 bases. The CDR3 loop reads CASSQNRGPTDTQYF. The CDR3 DNA reads as TGTGCCAGCAGCCAAAATCGAGGGCCCACAGATACGCAGTATTTT. Together with reference TRBV14 and TRBJ2-3, the CDR3 gives the full variable domain: EAGVTQFPSHSVIEKGQTVTLRCDPISGHDNLYWYRRVMGKEIKFLLHFVKESKQDESGMPNNRFLAERTGGTYSTLKVQPAELEDSGVYFCASSQNRGPTDTQYFGPGTRLTVL.

The CDR3 sequence is CAISDDTDTQYF. In DNA form, the CDR3 reads TGTGCCATTAGCGATGACACAGATACGCAGTATTTT. The V and J genes are TRBV6-6 and TRBJ2-3, with a possible D match to TRBD2 (5 bases). V lost 10 bases and J 2 bases, leaving 10 bases between the germline ends. Germline values: CDR1 MNHNY, CDR2 SVGAGI (reference sequence). The CDR3 runs 12 residues.